The entry below describes one T cell receptor (beta chain). Its antigen is not identified. This sample is part of a study of T cell responses to AZD1222 COVID-19 vaccine. CDR1 is MDHEN, CDR2 SYDVKM, per germline. The CDR3 covers 16 residues. V was clipped by 5 bases and J by 5 bases; unmatched bases: 10. Study findings and constraints: Close to half of all spike-specific TCRs reportedly target regions of the variants that are unmutated.

The data were produced by immunoSEQ multiplex PCR, yet TCRdb's version contains in-frame clones alone and is incomplete. The sample records 70,000 to 80,000 clones, 60% to 85% being singletons. The starting material was peripheral blood, obtained 28 days after the second AZD1222 dose. The receptor's source is an adult who received the AZD1222 COVID-19 vaccine. The chain couples TRBV28 to TRBJ2-2, with 8 bases matching TRBD2. CDR3 sequence reads: CASSPRGGPRTGELFF. As DNA, the CDR3 is TGTGCCAGCAGTCCCCGGGGGGGCCCGAGGACCGGGGAGCTGTTTTTT.